This T cell receptor (beta chain) was sequenced during a study of cytomegalovirus exposure and HLA in healthy donors. Study-level results: TCR beta chain V- and J-gene trimming was linked, in a later analysis, to a missense variant in DCLRE1C. Productive rates of about 90% or about 30% were seen for most TCR beta V segments in an earlier analysis. The classifier was said to identify cytomegalovirus status with high specificity and sensitivity.

Turning to this clone: Its specificity is unknown.

The PCR made use of 60 Vbeta and 13 Jbeta primers. Assay: immunoSEQ multiplex PCR; the TCRdb copy retains only in-frame clones and omits some. The profile shows about 190,000 clones, around 67% of them singletons. From germline, CDR1 is SQVTM and CDR2 ANQGSEA. The CDR3 sequence is 13 residues long. The ends were cut back, 6 bases at V and 8 bases at J, with 19 bases in the middle. The TCR comes from a woman aged 30 to 39 in good health and CMV-seropositive. The V and J genes are TRBV29-1 and TRBJ1-1, with D unclear. The sample was PBMCs. CDR3 DNA sequence: TGCAGCGTCACCCTTATAAGCGCCGGAGAAGCTTTCTTT. As protein: CSVTLISAGEAFF.